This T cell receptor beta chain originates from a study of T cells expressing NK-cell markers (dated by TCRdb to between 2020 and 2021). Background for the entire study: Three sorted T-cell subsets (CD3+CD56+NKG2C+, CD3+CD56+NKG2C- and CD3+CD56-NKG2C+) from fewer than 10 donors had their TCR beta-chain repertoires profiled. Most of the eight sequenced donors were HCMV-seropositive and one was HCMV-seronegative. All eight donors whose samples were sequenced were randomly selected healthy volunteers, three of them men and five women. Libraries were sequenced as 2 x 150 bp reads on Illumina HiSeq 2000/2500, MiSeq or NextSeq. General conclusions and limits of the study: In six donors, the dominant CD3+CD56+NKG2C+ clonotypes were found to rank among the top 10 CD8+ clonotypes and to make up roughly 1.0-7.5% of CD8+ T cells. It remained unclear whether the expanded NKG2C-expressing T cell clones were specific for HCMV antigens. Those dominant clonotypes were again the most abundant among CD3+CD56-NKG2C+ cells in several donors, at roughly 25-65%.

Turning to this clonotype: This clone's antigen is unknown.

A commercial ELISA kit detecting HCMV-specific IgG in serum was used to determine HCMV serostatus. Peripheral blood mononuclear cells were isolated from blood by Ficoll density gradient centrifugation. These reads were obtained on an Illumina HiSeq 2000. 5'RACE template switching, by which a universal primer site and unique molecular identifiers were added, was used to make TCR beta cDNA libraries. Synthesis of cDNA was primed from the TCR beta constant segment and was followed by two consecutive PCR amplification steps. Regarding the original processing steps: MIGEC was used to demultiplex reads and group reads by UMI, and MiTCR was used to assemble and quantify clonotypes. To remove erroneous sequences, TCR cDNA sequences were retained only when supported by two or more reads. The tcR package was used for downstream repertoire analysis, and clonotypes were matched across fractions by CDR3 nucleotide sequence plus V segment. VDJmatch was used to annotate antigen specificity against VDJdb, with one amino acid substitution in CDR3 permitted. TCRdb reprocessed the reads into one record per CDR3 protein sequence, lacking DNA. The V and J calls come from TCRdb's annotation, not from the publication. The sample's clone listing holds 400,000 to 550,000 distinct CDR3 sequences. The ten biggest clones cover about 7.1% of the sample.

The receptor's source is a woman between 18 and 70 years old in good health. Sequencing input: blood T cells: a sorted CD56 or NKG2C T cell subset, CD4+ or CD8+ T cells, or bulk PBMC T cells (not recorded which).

This receptor carries the CDR3 CSARDLAADTQYF. The sequence links TRBV20-1 to TRBJ2-3. There are 13 amino acids in the CDR3, from cysteine to phenylalanine inclusive. Only the protein sequence is given. CDR1 and CDR2, looked up from the germline V gene (reference sequence), are DFQATT and SNEGSKA.